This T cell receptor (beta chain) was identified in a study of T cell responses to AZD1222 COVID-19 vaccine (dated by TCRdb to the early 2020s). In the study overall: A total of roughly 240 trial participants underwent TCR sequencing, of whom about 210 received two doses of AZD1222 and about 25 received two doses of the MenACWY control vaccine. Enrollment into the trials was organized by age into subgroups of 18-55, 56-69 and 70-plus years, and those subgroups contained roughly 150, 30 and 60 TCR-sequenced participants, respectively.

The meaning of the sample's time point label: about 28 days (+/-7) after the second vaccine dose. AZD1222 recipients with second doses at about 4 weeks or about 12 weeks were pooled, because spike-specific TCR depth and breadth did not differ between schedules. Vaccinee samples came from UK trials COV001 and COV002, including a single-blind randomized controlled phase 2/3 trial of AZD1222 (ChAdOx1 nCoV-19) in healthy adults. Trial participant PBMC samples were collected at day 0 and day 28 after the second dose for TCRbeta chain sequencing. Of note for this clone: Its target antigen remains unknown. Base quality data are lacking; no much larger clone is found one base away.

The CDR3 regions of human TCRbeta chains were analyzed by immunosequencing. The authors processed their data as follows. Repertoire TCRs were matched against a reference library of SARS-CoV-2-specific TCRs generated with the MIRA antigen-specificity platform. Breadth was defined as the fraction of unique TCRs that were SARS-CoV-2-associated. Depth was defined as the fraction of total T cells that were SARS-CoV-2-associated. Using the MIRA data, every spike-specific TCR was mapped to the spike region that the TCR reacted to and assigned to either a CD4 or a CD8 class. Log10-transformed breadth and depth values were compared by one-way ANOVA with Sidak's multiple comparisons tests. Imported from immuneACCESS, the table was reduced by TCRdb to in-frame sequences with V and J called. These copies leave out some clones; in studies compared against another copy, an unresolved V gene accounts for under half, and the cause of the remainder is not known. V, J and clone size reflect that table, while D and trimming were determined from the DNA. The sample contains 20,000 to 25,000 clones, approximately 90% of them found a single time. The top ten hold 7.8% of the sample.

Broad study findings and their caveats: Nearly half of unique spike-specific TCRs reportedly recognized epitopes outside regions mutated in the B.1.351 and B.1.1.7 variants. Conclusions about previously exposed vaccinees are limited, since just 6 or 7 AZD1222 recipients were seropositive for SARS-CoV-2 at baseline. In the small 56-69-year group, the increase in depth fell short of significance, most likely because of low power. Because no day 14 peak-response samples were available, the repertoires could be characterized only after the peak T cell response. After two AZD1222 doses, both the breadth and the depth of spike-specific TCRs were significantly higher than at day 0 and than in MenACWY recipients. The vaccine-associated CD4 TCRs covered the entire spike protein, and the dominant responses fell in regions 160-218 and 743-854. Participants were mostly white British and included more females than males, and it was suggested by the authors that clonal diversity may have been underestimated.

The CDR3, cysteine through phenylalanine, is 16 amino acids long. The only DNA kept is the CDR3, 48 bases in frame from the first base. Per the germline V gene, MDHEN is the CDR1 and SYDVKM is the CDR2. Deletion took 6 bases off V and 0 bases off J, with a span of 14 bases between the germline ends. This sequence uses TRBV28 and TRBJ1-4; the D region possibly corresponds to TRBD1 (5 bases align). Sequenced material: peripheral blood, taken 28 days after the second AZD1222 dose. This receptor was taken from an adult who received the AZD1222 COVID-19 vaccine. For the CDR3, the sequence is CASSRGVGATNEKLFF. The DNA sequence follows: TGTGCCAGCAGCCGGGGGGTAGGGGCAACTAATGAAAAACTGTTTTTT.